These T cell receptor beta chains were read from a single sample in a study of OX40 agonist ivuxolimab in advanced cancers. Measured with immunoSEQ multiplex PCR; TCRdb has only the in-frame clones, and not every one. This sample carries about 77,000 clones, roughly 90% of them seen once, and the ten largest clones take more than 2.5%. Source: CD4+ or CD8+ T cells sorted from blood, taken in a trial of the OX40 agonist ivuxolimab. The receptors shown here come from an adult with an advanced solid tumor such as melanoma, head and neck, liver or kidney cancer. The CDR3 runs from the conserved cysteine through the conserved F or W. A D gene is named only where the DNA matches it firmly. Rows may omit the clone size; those that give it use once, few, many or a size class.

v_gene,abundance,d_gene,j_gene,CDR3nt,CDR3aa
TRBV6-1,NA,TRBD1,TRBJ2-2,TGTGCCAGCAGTGTGCAGGGACAGCGGAACACCGGGGAGCTGTTTTTT,CASSVQGQRNTGELFF
TRBV10-2,NA,TRBD2,TRBJ2-1,TGCGCCAGCATTTCTAGCGGGGGTGGTGAGCAGTTCTTC,CASISSGGGEQFF
TRBV6-5,NA,NA,TRBJ1-3,TGTGCCAGCAGTTATGGAGGGGCGCACTCTGGAAACACCATATATTTT,CASSYGGAHSGNTIYF
TRBV2,once,NA,TRBJ2-2,TGTGCCAGCAGTGATCCTAACTCGGGCACCGGGGAGCTGTTTTTT,CASSDPNSGTGELFF
TRBV18,NA,TRBD2,TRBJ2-1,TGTGCCAGCTCACACCGGACTAGCAAGAAGAATGAGCAGTTCTTC,CASSHRTSKKNEQFF
TRBV18,NA,TRBD2,TRBJ2-1,TGTGCCAGCTCACCACAGGGACTAGCGGGAGTAAGGGGTGAGCAGTTCTTC,CASSPQGLAGVRGEQFF
TRBV29-1,NA,NA,TRBJ2-5,TGCGCCATCTTACAGGACCAAGAGACCCAGTACTTC,CAILQDQETQYF
TRBV6-5,NA,TRBD2,TRBJ2-7,TGTGCCAGCAGCCTGGGACTACTCTCCTACGAGCAGTACTTC,CASSLGLLSYEQYF
TRBV6-1,NA,NA,TRBJ1-5,TGTGCCAGCAGTCCCTCTAGCAATCAGCCCCAGCATTTT,CASSPSSNQPQHF
TRBV5-1,NA,NA,TRBJ2-5,TGCGCCAGCAGCTCCGGACTGACGGAGACCCAGTACTTC,CASSSGLTETQYF
TRBV10-3,NA,NA,TRBJ1-2,TGTGCCATCAGTGACGAATCTGGAGGGTATGGCTACACCTTC,CAISDESGGYGYTF
TRBV5-5,NA,NA,TRBJ1-5,TGTGCCAGCAGCTTGGGCAGGGACGCCTACCAGCCCCAGCATTTT,CASSLGRDAYQPQHF
TRBV5-1,NA,NA,TRBJ2-3,TGCGCCAGCAGCCCAGGGGCCCACACAGATACGCAGTATTTT,CASSPGAHTDTQYF
TRBV11-3,NA,TRBD1,TRBJ2-1,TGTGCCAGCAGCTTAGGGACAGGGGGTTACAATGAGCAGTTCTTC,CASSLGTGGYNEQFF
TRBV2,NA,NA,TRBJ2-7,TGTGCCAGCAAGGGGGCCTACGAGCAGTACTTC,CASKGAYEQYF
TRBV2,once,NA,TRBJ1-1,TGTGCCAGCGGCCCCCTGAGGCAGGGTGAAGCTTTCTTT,CASGPLRQGEAFF
TRBV2,NA,TRBD2,TRBJ2-5,TGTGCCAGCAGTGAAGGACTAGCGGGACAAGAGACCCAGTACTTC,CASSEGLAGQETQYF
TRBV12-5,once,NA,TRBJ2-2,TGTGCTAGTGGTTCCACCTGGGGGCCTGGCGGGGAGCTGTTTTTT,CASGSTWGPGGELFF
TRBV6-6,NA,TRBD1,TRBJ1-2,TGTGCCAGCAGTTACTCCGTTGGACAGGGGAGTTACACCTTC,CASSYSVGQGSYTF
TRBV30,NA,NA,TRBJ2-6,TGTGCCTGGGGAGGGACTGGGGCCAACGTCCTGACTTTC,CAWGGTGANVLTF
TRBV18,NA,NA,TRBJ2-7,TGTGCCAGCTCACCACTATTGAGCGAGCAGTACTTC,CASSPLLSEQYF
TRBV10-3,NA,TRBD1,TRBJ1-1,TGTGCCATCAGTGTTCGGACAGGGGGCACTGAAGCTTTCTTT,CAISVRTGGTEAFF
TRBV5-1,few,NA,TRBJ1-2,TGCGCCAGCAGCTTGCGGGTGAGGGCGGGAGGCTACACCTTC,CASSLRVRAGGYTF
TRBV5-1,NA,TRBD1,TRBJ2-1,TGCGCCAGCAGCATGACAGGGTGGGATGAGCAGTTCTTC,CASSMTGWDEQFF
TRBV5-1,NA,NA,TRBJ1-1,TGCGCCAGCAAGGGGCAGGGGAACACTGAAGCTTTCTTT,CASKGQGNTEAFF
TRBV10-3,NA,TRBD1,TRBJ2-7,TGTGCCATCAGAGACCGGGACAGGGGATCCTACGAGCAGTACTTC,CAIRDRDRGSYEQYF
TRBV27,NA,NA,TRBJ2-7,TGTGCCAGCAGTTTATGGCCCGGGACGCACGAGCAGTACTTC,CASSLWPGTHEQYF
TRBV25-1,NA,NA,TRBJ2-3,TGTGCCAGCAGTGATTATACGCAGTATTTT,CASSDYTQYF
TRBV6-6,NA,NA,TRBJ2-7,TGTGCCAGCAGCCCCTCCTACGAGCAGTACTTC,CASSPSYEQYF
TRBV28,NA,NA,TRBJ2-3,TGTGCCAGCAGTTTGTGGAGGGCCTCGGGCAGCACAGATACGCAGTATTTT,CASSLWRASGSTDTQYF
TRBV5-1,NA,NA,TRBJ2-3,TGCGCCAGCAGCCCACCCCCAACAGATACGCAGTATTTT,CASSPPPTDTQYF
TRBV30,NA,NA,TRBJ2-3,TGTGCCTGGTCCAGAGCAAGCACAGATACGCAGTATTTT,CAWSRASTDTQYF
TRBV7-2,NA,NA,TRBJ2-1,TGTGCCAGCAGCCCCCGCTGGCGGGACGAGCAGTTCTTC,CASSPRWRDEQFF
TRBV28,NA,NA,TRBJ1-6,TGTGCCAGCAGCCCCCCCCCAGGGGTTAATTCACCCCTCCACTTT,CASSPPPGVNSPLHF
TRBV2,once,TRBD2,TRBJ2-1,TGTGCCAGCAGTGACGGGACTAGACCGGAGCAGTTCTTC,CASSDGTRPEQFF
TRBV29-1,NA,NA,TRBJ1-2,TGCAGCGTGCTAGCGGGTGGCTACATCTTC,CSVLAGGYIF
TRBV5-1,NA,TRBD1,TRBJ1-2,TGCGCCAGCAGCTCCAGGGGGCTCGGGAACTATGGCTACACCTTC,CASSSRGLGNYGYTF
TRBV6-1,NA,TRBD1,TRBJ1-1,TGTGCCAGCAGTGTAGACAGGGTGAGCACTGAAGCTTTCTTT,CASSVDRVSTEAFF
TRBV15,NA,NA,TRBJ1-5,TGTGCCACCAGCAGCCGGCAGGGAAGCAATCAGCCCCAGCATTTT,CATSSRQGSNQPQHF
TRBV10-3,NA,NA,TRBJ2-3,TGTGCCATCAGTACCTTACCGGGACTGGCAAGCACAGATACGCAGTATTTT,CAISTLPGLASTDTQYF
TRBV10-3,NA,NA,TRBJ2-7,TGTGCCATCAGTGGGGGCAGGTGGGACCACGAGCAGTACTTC,CAISGGRWDHEQYF
TRBV7-6,NA,NA,TRBJ1-6,TGTGCCAGCAGCGGAAGCTCCTATAATTCACCCCTCCACTTT,CASSGSSYNSPLHF
TRBV2,NA,NA,TRBJ2-5,TGTGCCGCCGGGATCTCCCAAGAGACCCAGTACTTC,CAAGISQETQYF
TRBV18,NA,NA,TRBJ1-3,TGTGCCAGCTCCGACCGAGACTCTGGAAACACCATATATTTT,CASSDRDSGNTIYF
TRBV10-3,NA,NA,TRBJ2-1,TGTGCCACTTCTGGTAGCGGTCCTACCTACAATGAGCAGTTCTTC,CATSGSGPTYNEQFF
TRBV10-1,NA,TRBD2,TRBJ2-1,TGCGCCAGCAGTCCCGGGACTAGCGGGGGGAATGAGCAGTTCTTC,CASSPGTSGGNEQFF
TRBV7-8,NA,TRBD1,TRBJ1-2,TGTGCCAGCAGCTTACCCACTCGCCCCGGGACAGAGATGTTAGCTAACTATGGCTACACCTTC,CASSLPTRPGTEMLANYGYTF
TRBV6-5,NA,TRBD1,TRBJ1-1,TGTGCCAGCAGTTACGGGGGACAGGGAATCACTGAAGCTTTCTTT,CASSYGGQGITEAFF
TRBV18,NA,NA,TRBJ1-5,TGTGCCAGCTCAGTCCAGGTGGGTAATCAGCCCCAGCATTTT,CASSVQVGNQPQHF
TRBV5-8,NA,NA,TRBJ1-5,TGTGCCAGCAGTTCCGGGACCCATAGAGGTAGCAATCAGCCCCAGCATTTT,CASSSGTHRGSNQPQHF
TRBV4-1,NA,NA,TRBJ1-3,TGCGCCAGCAGCCAAGGCACTGCTGGAAACACCATATATTTT,CASSQGTAGNTIYF
TRBV6-1,NA,NA,TRBJ1-1,TGTGCCAGCAGTGAATCGGAGGCCGCTAGAGCTTTCTTT,CASSESEAARAFF